Below, one TCR beta chain is given with its context. Its matching antigen is unknown. One end of the junction fails to match germline, which may point to a read error. The roughly 17-32 mg bulk tissue piece was not sorted before simultaneous RNA and DNA extraction. HBV chronically infected the treatment-naive patients. This record belongs to a study of tumor-infiltrating lymphocytes in primary liver carcinoma. On the study more broadly: Sample yields of productive TCRbeta reads, ranging from roughly 3.65 to 8 million, were similar across tissue types. General study results and limits: The proportion of top clones found throughout all five tumor regions was only about 7-24%.

Reverse transcription of approximately 500 ng total RNA with a constant-region primer produced TCR beta cDNA. Slightly modified ARM-PCR served as the procedure for the TCR beta libraries. These libraries came from three rounds of nested multiplex PCR. Forward primers for TRBV1-TRBV30 and a C-beta reverse primer served the first two PCR rounds, at around 11 cycles each. TCRdb re-analysed the multiplex PCR reads in MiXCR, keeping a single row per CDR3 protein. There are under 110,000 distinct CDR3 sequences in the sample; about two thirds occur only once, and more than 10% lies in the top ten. This CDR3 contains 14 residues. The germline CDR1 and CDR2 sequences are SGHNT and YENEEA.

The clonotype originates from a woman aged 60-75 years with primary liver carcinoma and hepatitis B virus infection. The chain recombines TRBV11-3 with TRBJ2-1; 7 positions agree with TRBD2. The material sequenced was liver tumor tissue from sampling region 2. As to subset: tumor region T2, inferior pole. The CDR3 spells CASSLGGSTNEQLF. CDR3 sequence (DNA): TGTGCTAGCAGCCTAGGCGGGAGCACTAATGAGCAGTTATTC.